In its sample, the clone carrying this T cell receptor (beta chain) was seen a few times. PCR involved 60 Vbeta and 13 Jbeta primers. Profiling relied on immunoSEQ multiplex PCR, and the TCRdb table lists in-frame clones only, not all of them. This repertoire shows 100,000 or so clones, under 85% found once; its top ten account for under 1.5%. The sample belongs to a study of cytomegalovirus exposure and HLA in healthy donors. This TCR derives from a man between 40 and 49 years old in good health and CMV-seronegative. Sequences were obtained from PBMCs.

The CDR3, as DNA: TGCAGTGCTATAGTTAACACTGAAGCTTTCTTT. Translated: CSAIVNTEAFF. This rearrangement joins TRBV20-1 to TRBJ1-1; D unresolved. Deletions cut 4 bases from V and 2 bases from J, with 5 bases between. Looked up from germline, CDR1 is DFQATT and CDR2 is SNEGSKA (reference sequence). The CDR3 totals 11 residues.